This T cell receptor beta chain was observed in a study of T cells in tumors after PD-1 blockade (dated by TCRdb to the late 2010s). Context from the whole study: Patients were excluded if they had prior checkpoint blockade, use of systemic immunosuppressants, or recent radiotherapy or other anti-cancer therapy within 4 weeks. Treatment consisted of either cemiplimab 350 mg every 2 weeks or pembrolizumab 200 mg every 3 weeks. Some patients also continued taking vismodegib 150 mg daily during anti-PD-1 treatment. An average of about 120,000 TCR templates (range roughly 23,000-270,000) and 36,536 unique clonotypes was obtained for peripheral blood samples. Paired single-cell RNA and TCR sequencing was performed on site-matched tumors from BCC or SCC patients before and after anti-PD-1 therapy. To compare clonotypes in blood and tumor, bulk TCR sequencing was done on nine to ten peripheral blood samples taken from roughly 5 patients. Clinical response was assessed using RECIST version 1.1.

The immunoSEQ platform was used to carry out deep TCRbeta sequencing. Under the source paper's analysis protocol: For further analysis, only productive rearrangements were exported from the immunoSEQ Analyzer. T cell phenotypes were assigned to bulk TCRbeta clonotypes by matching the clonotypes to single-cell RNA+TCR-seq clones that had the same TCRbeta sequence. Using bulk TCR sequencing data, clone enrichment in tumor was calculated by dividing a clone's tumor frequency by the same clone's PBMC frequency. TCRs were grouped by GLIPH into specificity groups, defined as clusters of distinct TCRs likely recognizing common antigens via shared CDR3 motifs. TCRdb re-hosts the immuneACCESS table, in-frame sequences only. Its copies lack some clones; in the studies checked, an unresolved V gene accounts for under half of them, and the cause for the rest is not known. That table gives V, J and clone size, and the DNA gave D and trimming. The table for this sample lists about 35,000 clones; about 77% of them were counted only once. The ten largest account for about 35% of the sample.

The time point tag for this specimen amounts to: before anti-PD-1 therapy. For bulk TCRbeta sequencing, genomic DNA was extracted from tumor biopsies or peripheral blood, and input amounts ranged from roughly 600 ng to 6,004 ng. Every patient had histologically proven advanced or metastatic basal or squamous cell carcinoma and was a poor candidate for surgical resection. The basal cell carcinoma cohort comprised 10 or so patients, of whom roughly 8 had bulk tumor TCR sequencing. As concerns this clone: The clone's antigen remains unknown. Base qualities are not at hand, and no much larger clone is one base apart.

The germline V gene encodes CDR1 MNHNS and CDR2 SASEGT. V and J are truncated by 2 bases and 4 bases respectively, leaving an intervening sequence of 11 bases. The CDR3 spans 15 residues, from the cysteine through the phenylalanine. Only CDR3 DNA is held: 45 bases, read in frame from base 1. The paper as a whole reports these results and caveats: Roughly two fifths of tumor TCR clonotypes were detected in blood, and some novel exhausted tumor clones were observed in pre-treatment blood, which was taken as suggesting peripheral recruitment. Where the novel T cell clones came from was not identified, and possible sources could include lymphoid organs or rare unexpanded clones inside the tumor or in the tumor periphery.

Here the sequenced sample was PBMCs, taken before anti-PD-1 treatment. The V and J genes are TRBV6-1 and TRBJ1-4; the D gene cannot be named for sure. This receptor was taken from a human donor with basal cell carcinoma. In nucleotides, the sequence is TGTGCCAGCAGTGAATCATGGGATATTAATGAAAAACTGTTTTTT. It is translated as CASSESWDINEKLFF.